This TCR beta chain was captured by sequencing in a study of OX40 agonist ivuxolimab in advanced cancers. Whole-study results and caveats: There were, on average, more expanded clones in CD8+ T cells than in CD4+.

Repertoires were generated with immunoSEQ multiplex PCR, while TCRdb's copy carries only in-frame clones and drops some. The table shows approximately 68,000 clones, with 88% occurring only once. The CDR3 has 17 amino acids. The germline V and J ends were trimmed by 5 bases and 0 bases, with 17 bases remaining between them. Germline loops: CDR1 SGHNT, CDR2 YYREEE (reference sequence). As regards this clone: Its antigen is currently unknown.

This chain links TRBV5-4 with TRBJ2-2; TRBD1 is a possible D gene (6 bases). The source was CD4+ or CD8+ T cells sorted from blood, collected in a trial of the OX40 agonist ivuxolimab. The clonotype originates from an adult with an advanced solid tumor such as melanoma, head and neck, liver or kidney cancer. For the CDR3, the DNA is TGTGCCAGCAGTTCCTCGAAGGGGGACACGAACACCGGGGAGCTGTTTTTT. Amino acids: CASSSSKGDTNTGELFF.